This T cell receptor beta chain appears in the sequencing data of a study of cytomegalovirus exposure and HLA in healthy donors. Trimming pared 5 bases from V and 0 bases from J, leaving 14 bases between. This CDR3 is 16 amino acids long. Germline V gene lookup returns CDR1 MDHEN and CDR2 SYDVKM. The assay was immunoSEQ multiplex PCR, and TCRdb's table has in-frame clones only and misses some. The sample records 130,000 to 150,000 clones, 70% to 90% being singletons. Comments on this clone: Its antigen is not known.

Study-wide results and limits: Generally TCR sequences proved uncommon, though certain public TCRs appeared in numerous donors. Researchers catalogued about 160 TCR beta chains as cytomegalovirus-associated. Per published reports, the classifier diagnosed cytomegalovirus status with high specificity and sensitivity.

The sequenced sample was PBMCs. This clonotype was sampled from a woman aged 30 to 39 in good health and CMV-seronegative. The chain links TRBV28 to TRBJ1-3; weak D call: TRBD1 (6 bases). The CDR3: CASSLRTVRSGNTIYF. As DNA, the CDR3 is TGTGCCAGCAGTCTAAGGACAGTCCGCTCTGGAAACACCATATATTTT.